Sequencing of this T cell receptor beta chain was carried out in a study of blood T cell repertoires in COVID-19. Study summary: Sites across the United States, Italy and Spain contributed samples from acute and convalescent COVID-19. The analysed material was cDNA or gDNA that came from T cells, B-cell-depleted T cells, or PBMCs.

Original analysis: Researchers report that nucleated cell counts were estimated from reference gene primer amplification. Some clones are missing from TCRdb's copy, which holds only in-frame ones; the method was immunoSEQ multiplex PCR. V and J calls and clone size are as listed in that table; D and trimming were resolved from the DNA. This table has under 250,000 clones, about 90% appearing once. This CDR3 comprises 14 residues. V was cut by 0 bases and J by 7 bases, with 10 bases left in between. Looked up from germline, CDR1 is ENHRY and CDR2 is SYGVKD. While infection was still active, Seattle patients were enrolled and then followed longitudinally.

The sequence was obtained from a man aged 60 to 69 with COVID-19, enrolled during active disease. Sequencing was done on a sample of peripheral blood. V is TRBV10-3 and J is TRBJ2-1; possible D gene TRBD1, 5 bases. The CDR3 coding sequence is TGTGCCATCAGTGAGTCGTACAGGACAAATGAGCAGTTCTTC. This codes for CAISESYRTNEQFF.